Below, 5 T cell receptor beta chains from the same sample are listed, as sequenced in a study of cytotoxic CD8 clonotypes in ibrutinib-treated CLL. The repertoire was sequenced with immunoSEQ multiplex PCR; TCRdb's copy has only in-frame clones and lacks some. The data show tens of thousands of clones, with less than 90% seen just once and about 40% held by the top ten. This specimen consisted of PBMCs, obtained after 24 months of ibrutinib treatment. All receptors come from a human donor with chronic lymphocytic leukemia.

The chain employs TRBV19 and TRBJ2-2, with 7 bases fitting TRBD1. Germline CDR1 is LNHDA and CDR2 is SQIVND (reference sequence). V trimming: 5 bases; J trimming: 4 bases; junction bases outside the gene matches: 10. The CDR3 contains 16 residues. CDR3 protein: CASSSGQWGFTGELFF. In nucleotides, the CDR3 is TGTGCCAGTAGTTCGGGACAGTGGGGATTCACCGGGGAGCTGTTTTTT.

CDR3 in amino acids: CASSPSAGNTIYF. For the CDR3, the DNA is TGTGCCAGCAGCCCGTCCGCTGGAAACACCATATATTTT. V gene TRBV11-3 combines with J gene TRBJ1-3; D is uncertain. V was shortened by 5 bases and J by 2 bases, with 7 bases between the two germline ends. This CDR3 is built from 13 residues. Per the germline V gene, CDR1 is SGHNT and CDR2 is YENEEA. The variable domain in full, with the rest retrieved from reference TRBV11-3 and TRBJ1-3, is EAGVVQSPRYKIIEKKQPVAFWCNPISGHNTLYWYLQNLGQGPELLIRYENEEAVDDSQLPKDRFSAERLKGVDSTLKIQPAELGDSAVYLCASSPSAGNTIYFGEGSWLTVV.

This clone appeared a single time. V and J are TRBV5-4 and TRBJ2-7; 7 bases match TRBD1. V shed 4 bases and J 2 bases; nucleotides not matched to a gene: 6. The germline V gene encodes CDR1 SGHNT and CDR2 YYREEE (reference sequence). This CDR3 is built from 14 residues. DNA of the CDR3: TGTGCCAGCAGCCCTGGACAGGCTGCCTACGAGCAGTACTTC. Protein product: CASSPGQAAYEQYF.

A few counts support this clone. The CDR3 loop is CASSGDGVGYTF. The CDR3 DNA is TGTGCCAGCAGTGGCGACGGTGTTGGCTACACCTTC. The V and J genes are TRBV2 and TRBJ1-2; D is unresolved. The V end was cut by 4 bases, the J end by 7 bases, with 10 bases between. CDR1 SNHLY and CDR2 FYNNEI come from the germline V gene. This CDR3 contains 12 residues. Complete variable domain (other parts from reference TRBV2 and TRBJ1-2): EPEVTQTPSHQVTQMGQEVILRCVPISNHLYFYWYRQILGQKVEFLVSFYNNEISEKSEIFDDQFSVERPDGSNFTLKIRSTKLEDSAMYFCASSGDGVGYTFGSGTRLTVV.

The chain uses TRBV4-1 and TRBJ2-7; D remains unclear. V shed 1 base and J shed 2 bases, with 6 bases lying between them. This CDR3 is 13 amino acids long. CDR1 and CDR2 from the germline V gene are MGHRA and YSYEKL. This chain's CDR3 is CASSQVNTYEQYF. Written as DNA, the CDR3 is TGCGCCAGCAGCCAAGTTAACACCTACGAGCAGTACTTC.